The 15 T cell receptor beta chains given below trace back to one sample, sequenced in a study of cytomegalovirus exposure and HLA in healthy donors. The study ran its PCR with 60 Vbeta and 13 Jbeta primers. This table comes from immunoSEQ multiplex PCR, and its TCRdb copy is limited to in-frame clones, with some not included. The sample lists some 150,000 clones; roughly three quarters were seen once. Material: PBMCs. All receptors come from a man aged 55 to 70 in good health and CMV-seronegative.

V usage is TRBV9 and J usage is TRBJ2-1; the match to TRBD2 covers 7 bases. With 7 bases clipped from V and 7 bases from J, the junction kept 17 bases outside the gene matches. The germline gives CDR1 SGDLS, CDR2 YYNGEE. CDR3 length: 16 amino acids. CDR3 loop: CASSRTAGVGENEQFF. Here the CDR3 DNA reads TGTGCCAGCTCCCGGACCGCGGGGGTAGGGGAGAATGAGCAGTTCTTC.

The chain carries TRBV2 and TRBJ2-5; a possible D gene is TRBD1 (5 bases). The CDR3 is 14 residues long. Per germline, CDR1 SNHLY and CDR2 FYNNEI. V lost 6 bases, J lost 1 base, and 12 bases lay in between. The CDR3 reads CASSLRQLQETQYF. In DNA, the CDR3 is TGTGCCAGCAGCCTTAGACAGCTCCAAGAGACCCAGTACTTC.

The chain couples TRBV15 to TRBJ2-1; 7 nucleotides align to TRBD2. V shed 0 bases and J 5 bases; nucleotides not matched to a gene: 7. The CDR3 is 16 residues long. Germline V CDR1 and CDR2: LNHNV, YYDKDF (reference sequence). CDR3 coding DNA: TGTGCCACCAGCAGAGATAGGCGGGAGTTCAACAATGAGCAGTTCTTC. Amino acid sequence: CATSRDRREFNNEQFF.

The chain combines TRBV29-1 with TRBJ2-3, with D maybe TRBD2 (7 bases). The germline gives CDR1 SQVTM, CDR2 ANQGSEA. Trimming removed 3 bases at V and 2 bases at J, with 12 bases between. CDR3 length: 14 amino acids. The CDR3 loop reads CSVDLGGATDTQYF. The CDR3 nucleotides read TGCAGCGTTGACTTGGGGGGGGCCACAGATACGCAGTATTTT.

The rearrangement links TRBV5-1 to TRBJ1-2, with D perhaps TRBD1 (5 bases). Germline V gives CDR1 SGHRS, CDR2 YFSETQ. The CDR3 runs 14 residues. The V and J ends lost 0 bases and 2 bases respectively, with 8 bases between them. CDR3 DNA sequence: TGCGCCAGCAGCTTGGCACAGGTCAACTATGGCTACACCTTC. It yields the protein CASSLAQVNYGYTF.

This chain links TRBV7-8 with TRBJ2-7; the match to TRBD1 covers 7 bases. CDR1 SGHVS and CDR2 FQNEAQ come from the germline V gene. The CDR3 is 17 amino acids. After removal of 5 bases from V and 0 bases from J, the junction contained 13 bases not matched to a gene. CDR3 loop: CASSATAGGEASYEQYF. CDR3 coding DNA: TGTGCCAGCAGCGCCACCGCAGGGGGTGAGGCCTCCTACGAGCAGTACTTC.

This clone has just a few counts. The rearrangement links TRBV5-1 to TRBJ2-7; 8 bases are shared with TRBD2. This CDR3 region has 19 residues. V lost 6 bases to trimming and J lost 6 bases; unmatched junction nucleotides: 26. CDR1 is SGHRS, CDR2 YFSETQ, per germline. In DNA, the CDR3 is TGCGCCAGCAACCCCGGTAAGCGGGGGAATTCCGCCCTACTACGCGAGCAGTACTTC. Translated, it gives CASNPGKRGNSALLREQYF.

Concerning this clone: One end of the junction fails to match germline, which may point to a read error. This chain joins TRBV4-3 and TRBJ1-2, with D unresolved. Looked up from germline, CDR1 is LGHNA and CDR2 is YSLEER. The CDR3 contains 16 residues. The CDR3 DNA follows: TGCGCCAGCAGCCAAGTCTCCTCGGCGACTAATTATGGCTACACCTTC. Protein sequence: CASSQVSSATNYGYTF.

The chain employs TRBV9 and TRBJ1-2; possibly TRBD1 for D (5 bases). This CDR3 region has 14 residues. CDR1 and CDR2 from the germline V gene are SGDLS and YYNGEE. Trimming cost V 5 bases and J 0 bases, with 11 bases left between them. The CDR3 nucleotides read TGTGCCAGCAGAGGACAAGAGACTAACTATGGCTACACCTTC. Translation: CASRGQETNYGYTF. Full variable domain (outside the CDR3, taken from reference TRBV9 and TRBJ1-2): DSGVTQTPKHLITATGQRVTLRCSPRSGDLSVYWYQQSLDQGLQFLIQYYNGEERAKGNILERFSAQQFPDLHSELNLSSLELGDSALYFCASRGQETNYGYTFGSGTRLTVV.

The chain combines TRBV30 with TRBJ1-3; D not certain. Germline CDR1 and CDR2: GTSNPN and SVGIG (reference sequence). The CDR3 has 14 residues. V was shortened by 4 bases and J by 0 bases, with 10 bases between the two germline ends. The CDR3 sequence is CAWKSGSSGNTIYF. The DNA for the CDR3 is TGTGCCTGGAAGTCGGGGAGCTCTGGAAACACCATATATTTT. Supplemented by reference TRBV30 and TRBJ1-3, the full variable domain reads SQTIHQWPATLVQPVGSPLSLECTVEGTSNPNLYWYRQAAGRGLQLLFYSVGIGQISSEVPQNLSASRPQDRQFILSSKKLLLSDSGFYLCAWKSGSSGNTIYFGEGSWLTVV.

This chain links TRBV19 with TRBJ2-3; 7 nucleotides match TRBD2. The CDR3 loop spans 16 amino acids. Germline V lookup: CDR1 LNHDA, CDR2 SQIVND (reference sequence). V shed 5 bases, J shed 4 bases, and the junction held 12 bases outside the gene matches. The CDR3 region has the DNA TGTGCCAGTAGTCGTTCCCCCCCGCGGGGGTCAGATACGCAGTATTTT. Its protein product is CASSRSPPRGSDTQYF.

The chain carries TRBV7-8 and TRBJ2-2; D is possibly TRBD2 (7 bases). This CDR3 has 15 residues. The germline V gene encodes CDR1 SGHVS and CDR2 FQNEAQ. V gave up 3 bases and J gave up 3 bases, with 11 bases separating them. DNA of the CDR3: TGTGCCAGCAGCTTGGGGGGGCCATACACCGGGGAGCTGTTTTTT. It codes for CASSLGGPYTGELFF.

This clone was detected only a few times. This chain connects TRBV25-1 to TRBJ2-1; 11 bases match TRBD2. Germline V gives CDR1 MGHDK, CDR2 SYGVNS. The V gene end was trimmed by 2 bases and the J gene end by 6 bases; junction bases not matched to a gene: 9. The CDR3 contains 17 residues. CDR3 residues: CASSEVPTSGRTNEQFF. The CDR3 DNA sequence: TGTGCCAGCAGTGAAGTCCCCACTAGCGGGAGAACCAATGAGCAGTTCTTC.

The CDR3 here is CASSPLVAALAKNIQYF. Written as DNA, the CDR3 is TGTGCCAGCAGTCCTCTAGTCGCAGCCCTAGCCAAAAACATTCAGTACTTC. V and J are TRBV27 and TRBJ2-4; D unresolved. V was pared by 5 bases and J by 0 bases, with 17 bases between. The CDR3 covers 17 residues. Germline CDR1 MNHEY, CDR2 SMNVEV (reference sequence).

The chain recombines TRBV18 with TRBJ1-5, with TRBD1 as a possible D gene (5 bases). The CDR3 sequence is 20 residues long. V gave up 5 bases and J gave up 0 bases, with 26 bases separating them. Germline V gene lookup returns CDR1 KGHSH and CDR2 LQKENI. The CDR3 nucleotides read TGTGCCAGCTCATACGACAGAACCCGCTTCACCCGATATAGCAATCAGCCCCAGCATTTT. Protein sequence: CASSYDRTRFTRYSNQPQHF.